This T cell receptor beta chain was identified in a study of blood T cells in healthy people across ages. At the level of the study: Template-switching capture recovered about one barcoded beta molecule per two T cells.

Through a sample-barcoded 5' primer and a J-beta primer mix, a second PCR was run for 7 to 11 cycles. In TCRdb, the 5' RACE reads were re-called with MiXCR into one record per CDR3 protein. The repertoire has about 1.4 million distinct CDR3 sequences, 59% of them found once; the top ten carry 6.5% to 8.5%. Deletions cut 3 bases from V and 2 bases from J, with 8 bases between. Germline loops: CDR1 MGHRA, CDR2 YSYEKL. CDR3 length: 13 amino acids. This clonotype was picked up a small number of times. This sequence originates from a man aged 18 to 30 in good health. Sequencing was done on a sample of blood. The V and J genes are TRBV4-1 and TRBJ2-7, with D perhaps TRBD2 (5 bases). The CDR3 DNA reads TGCGCCAGCAGCCAGAATAGCGCCTACGAGCAGTACTTC. Translating it yields CASSQNSAYEQYF.